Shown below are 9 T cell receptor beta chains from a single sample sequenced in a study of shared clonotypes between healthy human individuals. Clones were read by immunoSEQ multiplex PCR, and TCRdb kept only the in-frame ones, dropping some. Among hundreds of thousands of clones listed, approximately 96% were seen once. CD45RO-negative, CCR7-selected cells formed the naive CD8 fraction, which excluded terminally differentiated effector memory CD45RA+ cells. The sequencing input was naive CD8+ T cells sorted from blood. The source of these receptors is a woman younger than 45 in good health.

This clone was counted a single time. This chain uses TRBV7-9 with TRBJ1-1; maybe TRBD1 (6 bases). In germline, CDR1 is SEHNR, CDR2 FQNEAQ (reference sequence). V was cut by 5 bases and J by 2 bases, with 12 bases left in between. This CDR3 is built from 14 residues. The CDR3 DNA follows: TGTGCCAGCAGCGGAACAGGGAATAACACTGAAGCTTTCTTT. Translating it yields CASSGTGNNTEAFF. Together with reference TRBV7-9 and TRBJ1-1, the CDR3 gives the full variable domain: DTGVSQNPRHKITKRGQNVTFRCDPISEHNRLYWYRQTLGQGPEFLTYFQNEAQLEKSRLLSDRFSAERPKGSFSTLEIQRTEQGDSAMYLCASSGTGNNTEAFFGQGTRLTVV.

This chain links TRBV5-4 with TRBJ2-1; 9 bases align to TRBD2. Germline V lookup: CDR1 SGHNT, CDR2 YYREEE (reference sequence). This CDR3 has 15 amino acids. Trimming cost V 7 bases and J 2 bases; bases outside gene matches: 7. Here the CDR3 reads CASAQQREAYNEQFF. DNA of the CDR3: TGTGCCAGCGCACAACAGCGGGAGGCCTACAATGAGCAGTTCTTC.

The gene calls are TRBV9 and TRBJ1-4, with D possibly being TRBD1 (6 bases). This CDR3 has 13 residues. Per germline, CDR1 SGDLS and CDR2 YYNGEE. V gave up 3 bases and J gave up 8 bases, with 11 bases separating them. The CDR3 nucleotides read TGTGCCAGCAGCGCCGAAGGGGGAGAAAAACTGTTTTTT. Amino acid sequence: CASSAEGGEKLFF.

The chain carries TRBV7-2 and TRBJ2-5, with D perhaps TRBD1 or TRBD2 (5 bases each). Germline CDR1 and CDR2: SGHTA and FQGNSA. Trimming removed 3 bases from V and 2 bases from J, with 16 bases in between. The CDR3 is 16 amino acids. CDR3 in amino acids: CASSFMGVGVQETQYF. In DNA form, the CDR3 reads TGTGCCAGCAGCTTTATGGGGGTCGGGGTACAAGAGACCCAGTACTTC.

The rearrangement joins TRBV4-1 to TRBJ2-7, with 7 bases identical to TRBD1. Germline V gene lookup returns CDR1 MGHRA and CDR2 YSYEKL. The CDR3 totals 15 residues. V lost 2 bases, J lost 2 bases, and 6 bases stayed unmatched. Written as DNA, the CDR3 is TGCGCCAGCAGCCAAACCGGGACAGCCGCCTACGAGCAGTACTTC. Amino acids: CASSQTGTAAYEQYF.

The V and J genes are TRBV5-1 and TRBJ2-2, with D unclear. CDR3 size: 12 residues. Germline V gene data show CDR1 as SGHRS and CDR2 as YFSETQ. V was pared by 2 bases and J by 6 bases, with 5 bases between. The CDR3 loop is CASSLPPGELFF. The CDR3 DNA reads TGCGCCAGCAGCTTACCCCCCGGGGAGCTGTTTTTT.

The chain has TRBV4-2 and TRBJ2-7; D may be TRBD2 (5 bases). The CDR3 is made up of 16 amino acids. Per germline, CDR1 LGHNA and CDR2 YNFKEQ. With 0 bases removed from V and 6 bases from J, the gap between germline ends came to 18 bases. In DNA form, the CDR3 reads TGTGCCAGCAGCCAAGATCACGGGAAGGTTGTCCCCGAGCAGTACTTC. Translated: CASSQDHGKVVPEQYF.

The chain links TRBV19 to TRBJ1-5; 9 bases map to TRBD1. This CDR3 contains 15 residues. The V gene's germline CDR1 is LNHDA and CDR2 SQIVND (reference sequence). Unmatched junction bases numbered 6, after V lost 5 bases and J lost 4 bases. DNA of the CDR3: TGTGCCAGTAGTGTAGGACAGGGGCTAAATCAGCCCCAGCATTTT. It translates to CASSVGQGLNQPQHF.

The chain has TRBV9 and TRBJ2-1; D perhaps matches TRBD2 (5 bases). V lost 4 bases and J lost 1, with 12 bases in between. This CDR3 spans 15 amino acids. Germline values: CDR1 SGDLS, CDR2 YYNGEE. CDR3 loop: CASSPRTGSYNEQFF. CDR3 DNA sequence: TGTGCCAGCAGCCCGCGTACGGGGTCCTACAATGAGCAGTTCTTC. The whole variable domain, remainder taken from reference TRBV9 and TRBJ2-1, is DSGVTQTPKHLITATGQRVTLRCSPRSGDLSVYWYQQSLDQGLQFLIQYYNGEERAKGNILERFSAQQFPDLHSELNLSSLELGDSALYFCASSPRTGSYNEQFFGPGTRLTVL.